This T cell receptor (beta chain) was sequenced for a study of OX40 agonist ivuxolimab in advanced cancers. As for the study in general: The treatment was a fully human IgG2 OX40 agonist, ivuxolimab.

The CDR3 consists of 15 residues. Trimming removed 1 base from V and 6 bases from J; junction bases left unmatched: 5. Germline V gene data show CDR1 as SEHNR and CDR2 as FQNEAQ (reference sequence). The protocol was immunoSEQ multiplex PCR, while the TCRdb copy is restricted to in-frame clones and leaves out a portion. The sample has about 58,000 clones, over 65% seen once. V is TRBV7-9 and J is TRBJ2-1; 8 bases are shared with TRBD2. This receptor was obtained from an adult with an advanced solid tumor such as melanoma, head and neck, liver or kidney cancer. The specimen comprised CD4+ or CD8+ T cells sorted from blood, sampled in a trial of the OX40 agonist ivuxolimab. DNA for the CDR3: TGTGCCAGCAGCTTAGAGCGGGAGCCCATCAATGAGCAGTTCTTC. It is translated as CASSLEREPINEQFF.